This T cell receptor (beta chain) is drawn from a study of blood T cells in healthy people across ages. General study findings and limits: Because sorting was not performed, PBMCs prevented conclusive naive versus antigen-experienced comparison. Nothing was known about donor CMV status, and this possibly confounded expanded clonotype changes. The recorded TCR beta diversity per million T cells decreased in a roughly linear manner with age.

Through a sample-barcoded 5' primer and a J-beta primer mix, a second PCR was run for roughly 7 to 12 cycles. Each CDR3 protein is one row after TCRdb ran MiXCR on the 5' RACE reads. Among about 590,000 distinct CDR3 sequences listed, approximately 30% were seen once. Germline loops: CDR1 DFQATT, CDR2 SNEGSKA (reference sequence). The CDR3 extends over 15 amino acids. Healthy Russian Caucasian donors spanned ages about 6 to 100 years. As to this clonotype: What it binds is not known. One end of the junction fails to match germline, which may point to a read error.

The sequencing input was blood. The sequence was collected from a woman older than 75 in good health. The chain links TRBV20-1 to TRBJ2-1; D possibly corresponds to TRBD1 (5 bases). The CDR3 DNA is TGTAGTGCTAACCGTCGAATGTTCAGGGATTCGGAGCAGTTCTTC. This codes for CSANRRMFRDSEQFF.